A single sample is the source of the 30 T cell receptor beta chains below, sequenced in a study of T cell responses to AZD1222 COVID-19 vaccine. Data came from immunoSEQ multiplex PCR; TCRdb stores just in-frame clones and leaves some out. In the table there are 150,000 or so clones, roughly nine tenths of which are singletons. The material was peripheral blood, obtained on day 0 of AZD1222 vaccination. The receptors come from an adult in good health.

Of note for this clone: Other DNA sequences in the sample encode the same CDR3. The chain combines TRBV28 with TRBJ1-6; possible D gene TRBD1, 6 bases. V was trimmed by 6 bases and J by 7 bases, leaving 13 bases between them. This CDR3 has 14 residues. CDR1 MDHEN and CDR2 SYDVKM come from the germline V gene. CDR3 sequence (DNA): TGTGCCAGCAGGGGGGGACAAGGGAATTCACCCCTCCACTTT. Amino acid sequence: CASRGGQGNSPLHF.

This clone was picked up one time. The V call is TRBV7-9, the J call TRBJ1-1, with a tentative D call TRBD1 (6 bases). CDR1 SEHNR and CDR2 FQNEAQ come from the germline V gene (reference sequence). V dropped 6 bases and J dropped 3 bases, with 14 bases sitting between them. This CDR3 region has 14 residues. CDR3 bases: TGTGCCAGCAGTTTATATTCAGGGGACACTGAAGCTTTCTTT. This codes for CASSLYSGDTEAFF.

V usage is TRBV30 and J usage is TRBJ2-3, with D perhaps matching TRBD1 (7 bases). Germline loops: CDR1 GTSNPN, CDR2 SVGIG (reference sequence). V shed 0 bases and J shed 2 bases, with 18 bases lying between them. The CDR3 extends over 17 amino acids. The CDR3 DNA follows: TGTGCCTGGAGTGTACGGGGGACAGAGACGCTCACAGATACGCAGTATTTT. Protein product: CAWSVRGTETLTDTQYF.

V usage is TRBV6-1 and J usage is TRBJ1-5; TRBD1 matches 8 bases. V dropped 2 bases and J dropped 2; count of bases not matched to a gene: 11. Germline CDR1 MNHNS, CDR2 SASEGT. The CDR3 sequence is 18 residues long. CDR3 protein: CASSEIRWTGSGNQPQHF. The CDR3 coding sequence is TGTGCCAGCAGTGAAATAAGGTGGACAGGGTCGGGCAATCAGCCCCAGCATTTT.

The chain combines TRBV2 with TRBJ1-4, with D possibly being TRBD1 (6 bases). Trimming stripped 6 bases from V and 8 bases from J, with 13 bases between. Germline CDR1 is SNHLY and CDR2 is FYNNEI. The CDR3 has 13 amino acids. CDR3 nucleotide sequence: TGTGCCAGCAGCGACCGGACAGCAGAAAAACTGTTTTTT. It translates to CASSDRTAEKLFF.

The rearrangement joins TRBV3-1 (or the pseudogene TRBV3-2) to TRBJ1-6; maybe TRBD1 (5 bases). CDR1 is LGHDT, CDR2 YNNKEL, per germline (reference sequence). This CDR3 contains 11 residues. The V and J ends lost 10 bases and 14 bases respectively, with 15 bases between them. CDR3 sequence reads: CATRDVGALHF. The CDR3 DNA is TGTGCCACCAGGGACGTCGGCGCCCTCCACTTT.

The rearrangement uses TRBV15 and TRBJ1-3, with D possibly being TRBD1 (6 bases). Germline V gene sequence: CDR1 LNHNV, CDR2 YYDKDF (reference sequence). CDR3 length: 14 amino acids. Deletions cut 2 bases from V and 6 bases from J, with 11 bases between. Written as DNA, the CDR3 is TGTGCCACCAGCAGACGGGGGGGCCCAAACACCATATATTTT. This translates into CATSRRGGPNTIYF.

The chain has TRBV6-6 and TRBJ2-7; a weak D match, TRBD2 (5 bases). The CDR3 totals 15 residues. Germline lookup yields CDR1 MNHNY and CDR2 SVGAGI (reference sequence). V was shortened by 7 bases and J by 6 bases, with 22 bases between the two germline ends. The CDR3 sequence is CASNPRSGSRGEQYF. The CDR3 bases are TGTGCCAGCAACCCGCGATCGGGGAGCCGAGGCGAGCAGTACTTC.

The genes are TRBV4-2 and TRBJ2-3; D is unclear. The CDR3 has 17 amino acids. Trimming removed 1 base from V and 2 bases from J, with 16 bases in between. Germline V gives CDR1 LGHNA, CDR2 YNFKEQ. The CDR3: CASSQGPREAFTDTQYF. For the CDR3, the DNA is TGTGCCAGCAGCCAAGGGCCCCGCGAGGCATTCACAGATACGCAGTATTTT.

This sequence joins TRBV27 and TRBJ2-2; 7 bases are a match to TRBD2. CDR1 is MNHEY, CDR2 SMNVEV, per germline (reference sequence). The CDR3 loop spans 16 amino acids. The V and J ends lost 6 bases and 4 bases, in that order; junction bases with no gene match: 11. CDR3: CASSNFGGRGTGELFF. CDR3 bases: TGTGCCAGCAGCAATTTCGGGGGGAGGGGCACCGGGGAGCTGTTTTTT.

The rearrangement uses TRBV21-1 and TRBJ2-1; TRBD2 reflects the table's D call only, with no check against the DNA. TRBV21-1 is a listed pseudogene. This CDR3 is 15 amino acids long. CDR3 loop: CASSPDGSYDNEQFF. CDR3 nucleotide sequence: TGTGCCAGCAGCCCAGACGGGAGCTACGACAATGAGCAGTTCTTC.

The rearrangement links TRBV7-8 to TRBJ1-1; no firm D call. The CDR3 runs 13 residues. Deletions cut 1 base from V and 5 bases from J, with 8 bases between. Germline V CDR1 and CDR2: SGHVS, FQNEAQ. CDR3 nucleotide sequence: TGTGCCAGCAGCTTAGTCCCGGGTACTGAAGCTTTCTTT. Amino acids: CASSLVPGTEAFF.

The chain has TRBV6-5 and TRBJ1-5; D possibly corresponds to TRBD1 (6 bases). Germline V lookup: CDR1 MNHEY, CDR2 SVGAGI. The CDR3 is 15 residues long. The V end was cut by 6 bases, the J end by 0 bases, with 12 bases between. Here the CDR3 DNA reads TGTGCCAGCAGAAGAAACAGGGCTAGCAATCAGCCCCAGCATTTT. Its translation: CASRRNRASNQPQHF.

This sequence joins TRBV7-3 and TRBJ2-1; D possibly uses TRBD1 or TRBD2 (5 bases each). CDR1 and CDR2 (germline): SGHTA, FQGTGA. The CDR3 has 14 amino acids. Trimming took 5 bases from V and 7 from J, leaving 15 bases between them. DNA of the CDR3: TGTGCCAGCAGCCAGGGCCGGGGCCGGAATGAGCAGTTCTTC. This gives the protein CASSQGRGRNEQFF. Together with reference TRBV7-3 and TRBJ2-1, the CDR3 gives the full variable domain: GAGVSQTPSNKVTEKGKYVELRCDPISGHTALYWYRQSLGQGPEFLIYFQGTGAADDSGLPNDRFFAVRPEGSVSTLKIQRTERGDSAVYLCASSQGRGRNEQFFGPGTRLTVL.

The V gene is TRBV28, the J gene TRBJ1-4; D remains unclear. Germline CDR1 is MDHEN and CDR2 is SYDVKM. The V end was cut by 6 bases, the J end by 5 bases, with 22 bases between. This CDR3 region has 17 residues. The CDR3 loop is CASRRGGMGRSNEKLFF. The CDR3 DNA is TGTGCCAGCAGGCGAGGAGGCATGGGGAGAAGCAATGAAAAACTGTTTTTT. Filled out from reference TRBV28 and TRBJ1-4, the complete variable domain reads DVKVTQSSRYLVKRTGEKVFLECVQDMDHENMFWYRQDPGLGLRLIYFSYDVKMKEKGDIPEGYSVSREKKERFSLILESASTNQTSMYLCASRRGGMGRSNEKLFFGSGTQLSVL.

This chain uses TRBV9 with TRBJ2-2; TRBD1 matches 7 bases. The CDR3 is 15 amino acids. V dropped 4 bases and J dropped 6; count of bases not matched to a gene: 9. CDR1 is SGDLS, CDR2 YYNGEE, per germline. The CDR3 DNA reads TGTGCCAGCAGCCCTCGACAGGGAATCCCCGGGGAGCTGTTTTTT. Its translation: CASSPRQGIPGELFF. Based on the CDR3 plus reference TRBV9 and TRBJ2-2, the full variable domain is DSGVTQTPKHLITATGQRVTLRCSPRSGDLSVYWYQQSLDQGLQFLIQYYNGEERAKGNILERFSAQQFPDLHSELNLSSLELGDSALYFCASSPRQGIPGELFFGEGSRLTVL.

The rearrangement links TRBV7-2 to TRBJ1-6, with a tentative D call TRBD1 (5 bases). Germline CDR1 and CDR2: SGHTA and FQGNSA. Trimming took 6 bases from V and 6 from J, leaving 15 bases between them. This CDR3 contains 15 residues. The CDR3: CASRRETAGNSPLHF. The CDR3 DNA follows: TGTGCCAGCAGAAGGGAGACAGCCGGTAATTCACCCCTCCACTTT.

Notes on this clone: The same CDR3 arises from other DNA sequences in this sample as well. This chain connects TRBV7-9 to TRBJ1-2, with a possible D match to TRBD1 (5 bases). Per germline, CDR1 SEHNR and CDR2 FQNEAQ (reference sequence). V lost 2 bases to trimming and J lost 6 bases, with 10 bases between them. The CDR3 covers 13 residues. The CDR3 loop reads CASSLRQGDGYTF. CDR3 in DNA: TGTGCCAGCAGCTTACGTCAGGGAGATGGCTACACCTTC.

The genes are TRBV7-7 and TRBJ1-1; 7 bases are shared with TRBD1. The trim removed 5 bases at V and 1 base at J, leaving 7 bases unmatched. Germline lookup yields CDR1 SSHAT and CDR2 FNYEAQ (reference sequence). The CDR3 runs to 15 residues. CDR3 sequence reads: CASSGRDSENTEAFF. CDR3 in DNA: TGTGCCAGCAGCGGAAGGGACAGCGAGAACACTGAAGCTTTCTTT.

V gene TRBV5-1 combines with J gene TRBJ1-3; D gene unclear. Trimming stripped 2 bases from V and 0 bases from J, with 12 bases between. Germline loops: CDR1 SGHRS, CDR2 YFSETQ. The CDR3 is 16 amino acids. CDR3 in DNA: TGCGCCAGCAGCTTAATTCCAGGTGCCTCTGGAAACACCATATATTTT. Translated, it gives CASSLIPGASGNTIYF.

V usage is TRBV2 and J usage is TRBJ2-2; 7 bases align to TRBD1. Germline loops: CDR1 SNHLY, CDR2 FYNNEI. J was trimmed by 3 bases and V by 1 base; bases with no gene match: 2. The CDR3 extends over 15 amino acids. The CDR3 nucleotides are TGTGCCAGCAGTGAAGAACAGGGGTACACCGGGGAGCTGTTTTTT. The encoded protein is CASSEEQGYTGELFF.

The chain has TRBV28 and TRBJ1-1; unclear D gene. CDR1 is MDHEN, CDR2 SYDVKM, per germline. This CDR3 is 18 amino acids long. V was clipped by 2 bases and J by 5 bases, with 24 bases between them. CDR3 DNA: TGTGCCAGCAGTTTACACCCTGGACGGCGTTCCATGGGGACTGAAGCTTTCTTT. It yields the protein CASSLHPGRRSMGTEAFF.

In DNA, the CDR3 is TGCACTTCCCCAGTTAACTATGGCTACACCTTC. Amino acid sequence: CTSPVNYGYTF. The rearrangement uses TRBV20-1 and TRBJ1-2; D unclear. The CDR3 runs 11 residues. Germline V lookup: CDR1 DFQATT, CDR2 SNEGSKA (reference sequence).

V and J are TRBV18 and TRBJ2-5, with 8 positions matching TRBD2. The germline V gene encodes CDR1 KGHSH and CDR2 LQKENI. This CDR3 is built from 16 residues. Trimming cost V 0 bases and J 5 bases; bases outside gene matches: 8. The chain's CDR3 is CASSPPTVAGSETQYF. Here the CDR3 DNA reads TGTGCCAGCTCACCACCGACGGTAGCGGGATCCGAGACCCAGTACTTC.

The chain combines TRBV19 with TRBJ2-3; D may match TRBD1 or TRBD2 (5 bases each). This CDR3 has 13 amino acids. Germline CDR1 and CDR2: LNHDA and SQIVND (reference sequence). V gave up 5 bases and J gave up 2 bases, with 8 bases separating them. CDR3 residues: CASSSGATDTQYF. CDR3 bases: TGTGCCAGTAGTTCCGGGGCCACAGATACGCAGTATTTT. Full variable domain (outside the CDR3, taken from reference TRBV19 and TRBJ2-3): DGGITQSPKYLFRKEGQNVTLSCEQNLNHDAMYWYRQDPGQGLRLIYYSQIVNDFQKGDIAEGYSVSREKKESFPLTVTSAQKNPTAFYLCASSSGATDTQYFGPGTRLTVL.

The chain uses TRBV19 and TRBJ1-2; no clear D gene. This CDR3 has 14 residues. The germline gives CDR1 LNHDA, CDR2 SQIVND (reference sequence). V lost 3 bases and J 3 bases, leaving 11 bases between the germline ends. This CDR3 reads CASSIRRQYYGYTF. The CDR3 coding sequence is TGTGCCAGTAGTATCAGGCGGCAGTACTATGGCTACACCTTC.

V usage is TRBV11-3 and J usage is TRBJ1-4; no clear D gene. CDR1 is SGHNT, CDR2 YENEEA, per germline. The germline V and J ends were trimmed by 0 bases and 0 bases, with 5 bases remaining between them. The CDR3 runs to 15 residues. The CDR3 DNA follows: TGTGCCAGCAGCTTAGAAGGAACAACTAATGAAAAACTGTTTTTT. Amino acid sequence: CASSLEGTTNEKLFF.

The rearrangement uses TRBV5-1 and TRBJ1-5, with 7 bases aligning to TRBD1. The CDR3 extends over 15 amino acids. The ends lost 0 bases at V and 4 bases at J; junction bases unmatched: 4. CDR1 is SGHRS, CDR2 YFSETQ, per germline. DNA for the CDR3: TGCGCCAGCAGCTTGGGTACAGGGGCTAATCAGCCCCAGCATTTT. Translating it yields CASSLGTGANQPQHF.

This clone was observed a handful of times. The chain employs TRBV5-1 and TRBJ2-5; 9 nucleotides align to TRBD2. CDR1 is SGHRS and CDR2 is YFSETQ in the germline V gene. CDR3 length: 16 residues. With V trimmed by 6 bases and J by 2 bases, 11 bases remained unmatched. The CDR3 is CASTYIAGAGQETQYF. The CDR3 DNA reads TGCGCCAGCACTTACATAGCGGGAGCGGGGCAAGAGACCCAGTACTTC.

The CDR3 coding sequence is TGTGCCAGCAGCCAAGTTGTAGGGTCGGGAACAGATACGCAGTATTTT. It is translated as CASSQVVGSGTDTQYF. The genes are TRBV4-2 and TRBJ2-3, with a tentative D call TRBD2 (5 bases). CDR1 LGHNA and CDR2 YNFKEQ come from the germline V gene. This CDR3 comprises 16 residues. V lost 1 base to trimming and J lost 3 bases, with 14 bases between them.